One T cell receptor beta chain is described in this entry. This entry belongs to a study of blood T cell repertoires in COVID-19. Study-wide context: Some COVID-19 samples were acute and others convalescent; all came from the United States, Italy and Spain. PBMCs, B-cell-depleted T cells, or T cells provided the cDNA or gDNA that made up the material.

Per the original methods: From reference gene primer amplification, estimates of nucleated cell counts were derived. Sequencing used immunoSEQ multiplex PCR; TCRdb keeps in-frame clones, though not all of them. V and J calls and clone size are given by that table; D and trimming were obtained from the DNA. The data contain 35,000 to 45,000 clones, about 90% of them singletons. The source material was peripheral blood. This receptor was obtained from a man in his fifties or sixties with acute or convalescent COVID-19.

DNA for the CDR3: TGCGCCAGCAGTGCCTCAGCCGGGACAGGGAGCTACACCTTC. Translation gives CASSASAGTGSYTF. The chain carries TRBV10-1 and TRBJ1-2; the match to TRBD1 covers 9 bases. The CDR3 contains 14 residues. The germline V gene has CDR1 WNHNN and CDR2 SYGVQD (reference sequence). The trim removed 4 bases at V and 9 bases at J, leaving 9 bases unmatched.